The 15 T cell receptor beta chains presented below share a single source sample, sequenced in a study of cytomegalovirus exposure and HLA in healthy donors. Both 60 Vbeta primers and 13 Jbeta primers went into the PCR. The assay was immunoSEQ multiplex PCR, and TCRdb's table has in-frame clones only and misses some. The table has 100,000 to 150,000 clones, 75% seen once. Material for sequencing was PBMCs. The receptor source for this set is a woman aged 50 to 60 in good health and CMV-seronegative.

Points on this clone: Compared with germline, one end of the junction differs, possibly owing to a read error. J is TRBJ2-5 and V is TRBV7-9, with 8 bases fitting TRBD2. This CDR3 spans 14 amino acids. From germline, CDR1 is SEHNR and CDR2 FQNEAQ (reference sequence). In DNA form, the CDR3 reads TGTTCCAGCAGCCACCTCGGGGGGGTTAAGACCCAGTACTTC. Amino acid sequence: CSSSHLGGVKTQYF.

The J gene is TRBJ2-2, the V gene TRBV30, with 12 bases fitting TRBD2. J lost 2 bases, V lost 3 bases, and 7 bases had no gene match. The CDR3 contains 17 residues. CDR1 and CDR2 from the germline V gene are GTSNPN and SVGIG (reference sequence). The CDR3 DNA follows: TGTGCCTGGAGAAGGCTAGCGGGAGGGGGAAACACCGGGGAGCTGTTTTTT. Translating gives CAWRRLAGGGNTGELFF.

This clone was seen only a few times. This CDR3 is CASSPTGGGTGELFF. The CDR3 DNA reads TGTGCCAGCAGCCCCACGGGGGGGGGCACCGGGGAGCTGTTTTTT. The J gene is TRBJ2-2, the V gene TRBV6-4; TRBD2 matches 8 bases. V lost 6 bases and J lost 4; bases outside the gene matches: 7. CDR3 length: 15 amino acids. The V gene's germline CDR1 is MRHNA and CDR2 SNTAGT.

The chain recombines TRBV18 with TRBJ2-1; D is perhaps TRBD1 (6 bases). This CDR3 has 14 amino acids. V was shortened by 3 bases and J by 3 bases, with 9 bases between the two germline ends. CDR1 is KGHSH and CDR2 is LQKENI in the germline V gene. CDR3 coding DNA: TGTGCCAGCTCACCGCCGGACAGCTACAATGAGCAGTTCTTC. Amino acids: CASSPPDSYNEQFF.

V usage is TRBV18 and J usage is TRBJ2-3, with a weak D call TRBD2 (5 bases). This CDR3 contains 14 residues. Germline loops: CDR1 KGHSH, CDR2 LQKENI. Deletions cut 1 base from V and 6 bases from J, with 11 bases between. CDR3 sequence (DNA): TGTGCCAGCTCACCACGGCAAAGCGGTGATACGCAGTATTTT. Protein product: CASSPRQSGDTQYF.

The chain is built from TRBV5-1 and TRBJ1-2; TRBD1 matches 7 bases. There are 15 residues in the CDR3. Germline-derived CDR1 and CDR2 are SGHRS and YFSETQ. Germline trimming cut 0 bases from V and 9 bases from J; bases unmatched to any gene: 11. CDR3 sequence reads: CASSLDGDSIRSYTF. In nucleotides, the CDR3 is TGCGCCAGCAGCTTGGACGGGGACAGCATTAGGAGCTACACCTTC.

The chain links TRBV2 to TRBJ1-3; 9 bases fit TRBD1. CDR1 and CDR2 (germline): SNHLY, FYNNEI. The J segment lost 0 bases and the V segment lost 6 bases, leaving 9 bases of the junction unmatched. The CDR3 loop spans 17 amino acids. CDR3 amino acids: CASRGRQGVSSGNTIYF. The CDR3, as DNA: TGTGCCAGCAGGGGACGACAGGGGGTGAGCTCTGGAAACACCATATATTTT.

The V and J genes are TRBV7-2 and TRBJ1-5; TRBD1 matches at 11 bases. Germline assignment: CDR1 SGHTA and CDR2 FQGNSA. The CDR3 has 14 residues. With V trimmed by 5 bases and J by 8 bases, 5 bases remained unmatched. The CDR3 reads CASSQDRGREPQHF. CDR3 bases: TGTGCCAGCAGCCAGGACAGGGGGCGGGAGCCCCAGCATTTT. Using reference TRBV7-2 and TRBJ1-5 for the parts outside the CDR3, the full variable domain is GAGVSQSPSNKVTEKGKDVELRCDPISGHTALYWYRQSLGQGLEFLIYFQGNSAPDKSGLPSDRFSAERTGGSVSTLTIQRTQQEDSAVYLCASSQDRGREPQHFGDGTRLSIL.

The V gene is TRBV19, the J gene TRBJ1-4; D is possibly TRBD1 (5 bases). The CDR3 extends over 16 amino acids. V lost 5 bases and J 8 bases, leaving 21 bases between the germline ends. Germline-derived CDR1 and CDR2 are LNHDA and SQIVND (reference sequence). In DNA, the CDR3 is TGTGCCAGTAGTCCTCGAACGGGACTCTGGGGAGAAAAACTGTTTTTT. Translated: CASSPRTGLWGEKLFF.

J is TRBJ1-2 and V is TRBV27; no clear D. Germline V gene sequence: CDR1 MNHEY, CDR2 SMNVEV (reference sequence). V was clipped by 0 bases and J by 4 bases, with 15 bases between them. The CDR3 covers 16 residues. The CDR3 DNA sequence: TGTGCCAGCAGTTTATCGGGTACCCGTCGAGGCTATGGCTACACCTTC. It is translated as CASSLSGTRRGYGYTF.

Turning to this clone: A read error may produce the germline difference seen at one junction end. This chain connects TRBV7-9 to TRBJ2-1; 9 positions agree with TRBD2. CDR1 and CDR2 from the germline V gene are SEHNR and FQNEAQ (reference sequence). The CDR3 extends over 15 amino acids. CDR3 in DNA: TGTTCCAGCAGCTCCGGACTAGCGAGCGAAAATGAGCAGTTCTTC. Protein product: CSSSSGLASENEQFF. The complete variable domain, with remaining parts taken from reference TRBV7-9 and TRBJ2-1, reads DTGVSQNPRHKITKRGQNVTFRCDPISEHNRLYWYRQTLGQGPEFLTYFQNEAQLEKSRLLSDRFSAERPKGSFSTLEIQRTEQGDSAMYLCSSSSGLASENEQFFGPGTRLTVL.

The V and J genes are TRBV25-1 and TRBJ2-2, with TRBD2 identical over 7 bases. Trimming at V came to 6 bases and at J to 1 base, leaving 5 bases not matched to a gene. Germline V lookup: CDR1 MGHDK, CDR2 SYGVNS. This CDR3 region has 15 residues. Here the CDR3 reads CASRVTGGNTGELFF. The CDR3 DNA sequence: TGTGCCAGCAGGGTTACGGGAGGGAACACCGGGGAGCTGTTTTTT.

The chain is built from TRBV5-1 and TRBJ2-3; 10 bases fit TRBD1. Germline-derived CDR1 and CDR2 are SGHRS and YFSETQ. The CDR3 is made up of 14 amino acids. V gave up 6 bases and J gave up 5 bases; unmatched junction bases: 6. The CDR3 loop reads CASTVGQGKDTQYF. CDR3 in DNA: TGCGCCAGCACGGTGGGACAGGGGAAAGATACGCAGTATTTT.

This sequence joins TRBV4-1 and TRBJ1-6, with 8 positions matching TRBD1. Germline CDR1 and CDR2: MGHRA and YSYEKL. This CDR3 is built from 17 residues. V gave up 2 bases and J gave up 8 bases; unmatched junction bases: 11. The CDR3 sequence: CASSQTPPTGVHSPLHF. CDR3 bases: TGCGCCAGCAGCCAAACCCCCCCGACAGGGGTTCATTCACCCCTCCACTTT.

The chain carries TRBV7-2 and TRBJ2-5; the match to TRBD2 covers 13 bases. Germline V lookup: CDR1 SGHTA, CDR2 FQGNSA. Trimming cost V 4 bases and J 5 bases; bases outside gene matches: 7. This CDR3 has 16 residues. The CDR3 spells CASSSTSGRAGETQYF. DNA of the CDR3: TGTGCCAGCAGCTCCACTAGCGGGAGGGCCGGGGAGACCCAGTACTTC.